Sequencing of this TCR beta chain was carried out in a study of beta chain features in type 1 diabetes. Study results and limitations: There were fewer insertions and more deletions at the VDJ junctions of type 1 diabetes patients.

A few counts support this clone. The antigen is undetermined. The study reverse transcribed the entire isolated RNA, so it sequenced expressed TCRB transcripts. The data were produced by immunoSEQ multiplex PCR, yet TCRdb's version contains in-frame clones alone and is incomplete. The sample records around 430,000 clones, over 25% being singletons. Trimming left V 2 bases short and J 5 bases short, with 7 bases between. CDR1 is GTSNPN, CDR2 SVGIG, per germline (reference sequence). This CDR3 region has 11 residues. Material: naive CD4+ T cells from blood. This receptor was identified in a man aged 18 to 29 in good health. The chain employs TRBV30 and TRBJ2-7; D is unclear. The CDR3: CAWSTKHEQYF. The CDR3 DNA reads TGTGCCTGGAGTACGAAGCACGAGCAGTACTTC. Using reference TRBV30 and TRBJ2-7 for the parts outside the CDR3, the full variable domain is SQTIHQWPATLVQPVGSPLSLECTVEGTSNPNLYWYRQAAGRGLQLLFYSVGIGQISSEVPQNLSASRPQDRQFILSSKKLLLSDSGFYLCAWSTKHEQYFGPGTRLTVT.